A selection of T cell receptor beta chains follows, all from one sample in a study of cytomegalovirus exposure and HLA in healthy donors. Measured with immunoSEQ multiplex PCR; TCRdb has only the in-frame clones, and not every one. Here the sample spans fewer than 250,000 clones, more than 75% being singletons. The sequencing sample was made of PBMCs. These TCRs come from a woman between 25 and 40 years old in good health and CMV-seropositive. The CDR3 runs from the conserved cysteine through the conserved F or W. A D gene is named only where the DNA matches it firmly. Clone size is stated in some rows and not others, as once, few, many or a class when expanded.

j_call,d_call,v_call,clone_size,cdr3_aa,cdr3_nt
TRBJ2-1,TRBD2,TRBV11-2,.,CASTRRGLESLNEQFF,TGTGCCAGCACCCGACGGGGACTAGAGAGCCTGAATGAGCAGTTCTTC
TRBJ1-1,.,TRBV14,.,CASSQRGRMNTEAFF,TGTGCCAGCAGCCAAAGAGGGAGGATGAACACTGAAGCTTTCTTT
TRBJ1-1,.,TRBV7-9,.,CASSSSGTLNTEAFF,TGTGCCAGCAGCTCCTCAGGGACTCTGAACACTGAAGCTTTCTTT
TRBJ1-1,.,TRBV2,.,CASMRAVMNTEAFF,TGTGCCAGCATGAGGGCGGTCATGAACACTGAAGCTTTCTTT
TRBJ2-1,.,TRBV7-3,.,CASSQGTYYNEQFF,TGTGCCAGCAGCCAAGGGACATACTACAATGAGCAGTTCTTC
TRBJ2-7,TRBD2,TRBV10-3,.,CAISDKAGVYEQYF,TGTGCCATCAGTGATAAAGCGGGGGTTTACGAGCAGTACTTC
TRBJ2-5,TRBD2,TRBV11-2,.,CASSPRTSTGWRETQYF,TGTGCCAGCAGCCCCCGGACTAGCACTGGTTGGAGAGAGACCCAGTACTTC
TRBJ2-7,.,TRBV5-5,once,CASSSPGLRTSGEQYF,TGTGCCAGCAGCTCCCCCGGACTAAGAACCTCGGGCGAGCAGTACTTC
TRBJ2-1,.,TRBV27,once,CASSLSGGWEEQFF,TGTGCCAGCAGTTTATCGGGCGGGTGGGAGGAGCAGTTCTTC
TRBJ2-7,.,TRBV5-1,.,CASSFRGTSYEQYF,TGCGCCAGCAGCTTTCGGGGGACCTCCTACGAGCAGTACTTC
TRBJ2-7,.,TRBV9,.,CASSPAGNPYEQYF,TGTGCCAGCAGCCCGGCAGGGAACCCCTACGAGCAGTACTTC
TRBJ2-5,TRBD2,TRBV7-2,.,CASSLAGEGETQYF,TGTGCCAGCAGCTTAGCGGGGGAGGGGGAGACCCAGTACTTC
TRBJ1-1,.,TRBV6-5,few,CASSLLPGYTEAFF,TGTGCCAGCAGTTTACTACCCGGGTACACTGAAGCTTTCTTT
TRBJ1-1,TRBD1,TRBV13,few,CASRYRDRMNTEAFF,TGTGCCAGCAGATACCGGGACAGAATGAACACTGAAGCTTTCTTT
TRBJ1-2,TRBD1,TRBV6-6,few,CAVDRGLPNYGYTF,TGTGCCGTAGACAGGGGGCTTCCTAACTATGGCTACACCTTC
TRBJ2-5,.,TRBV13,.,CASSPRSGDIRETQYF,TGTGCCAGCTCCCCCCGGTCCGGGGACATTCGGGAGACCCAGTACTTC
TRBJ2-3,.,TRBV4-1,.,CASSRRREGADTQYF,TGCGCCAGCAGCCGACGGAGAGAGGGGGCAGATACGCAGTATTTT
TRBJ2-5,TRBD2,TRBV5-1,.,CASSSGLAGAERLQETQYF,TGCGCCAGCAGCTCGGGACTAGCGGGAGCTGAGCGGCTTCAAGAGACCCAGTACTTC
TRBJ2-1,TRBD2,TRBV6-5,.,CASSYWGEGRNEQFF,TGTGCCAGCAGTTACTGGGGGGAGGGCCGCAATGAGCAGTTCTTC
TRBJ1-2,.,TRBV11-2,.,CASSVLTAGVRYGYTF,TGTGCCAGCAGCGTACTCACGGCGGGAGTTCGCTATGGCTACACCTTC
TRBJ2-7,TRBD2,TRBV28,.,CASRPLGIAGPYEQYF,TGTGCCAGCAGACCCCTGGGCATAGCGGGTCCCTACGAGCAGTACTTC
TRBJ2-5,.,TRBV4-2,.,CASSQDTVGGTQYF,TGTGCCAGCAGCCAAGACACAGTGGGTGGAACCCAGTACTTC
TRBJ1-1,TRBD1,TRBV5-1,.,CASSSWTGLEAFF,TGCGCCAGCAGCTCCTGGACAGGCCTTGAAGCTTTCTTT
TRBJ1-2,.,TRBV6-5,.,CASSYRGLVDYGYTF,TGTGCCAGCAGTTACAGGGGGTTGGTTGACTATGGCTACACCTTC
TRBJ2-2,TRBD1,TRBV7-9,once,CASSLGVFGQATGELFF,TGTGCCAGCAGCTTAGGGGTTTTCGGACAGGCGACCGGGGAGCTGTTTTTT
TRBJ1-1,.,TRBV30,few,CAWSALVGRGNTEAFF,TGTGCCTGGAGTGCCCTGGTCGGTAGGGGGAACACTGAAGCTTTCTTT
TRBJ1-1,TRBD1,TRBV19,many,CASRHLLGQVGEAFF,TGTGCCAGTAGACACCTTCTGGGACAGGTAGGTGAAGCTTTCTTT
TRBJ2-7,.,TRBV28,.,CASSLWTGQGEPYEQYF,TGTGCCAGCAGTTTGTGGACGGGACAAGGGGAACCCTACGAGCAGTACTTC
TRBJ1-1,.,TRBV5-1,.,CASSRRSGFGTEAFF,TGCGCCAGCAGCCGCCGGTCGGGTTTCGGCACTGAAGCTTTCTTT
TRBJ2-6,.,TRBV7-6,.,CASSLVTGVAGANVLTF,TGTGCCAGCAGCTTAGTAACAGGAGTTGCTGGGGCCAACGTCCTGACTTTC
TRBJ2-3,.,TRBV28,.,CASTEGGPRGDTQYF,TGTGCCAGCACCGAGGGTGGCCCTCGGGGGGATACGCAGTATTTT
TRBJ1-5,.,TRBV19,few,CASSTSWGDDQPQHF,TGTGCCAGTAGTACCTCGTGGGGGGACGATCAGCCCCAGCATTTT
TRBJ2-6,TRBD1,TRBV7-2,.,CASSPRRGSGANVLTF,TGTGCCAGCAGCCCCCGCAGGGGGAGTGGGGCCAACGTCCTGACTTTC
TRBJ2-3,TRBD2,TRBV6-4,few,CASSDSNSGGADTQYF,TGTGCCAGCAGTGACTCGAATAGCGGGGGTGCAGATACGCAGTATTTT
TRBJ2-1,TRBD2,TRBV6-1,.,CASSDGGGQYNEQFF,TGTGCCAGCAGTGACGGGGGGGGGCAGTACAATGAGCAGTTCTTC
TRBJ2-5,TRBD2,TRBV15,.,CATSREWGGEETQYF,TGTGCCACCAGCAGAGAATGGGGGGGGGAAGAGACCCAGTACTTC
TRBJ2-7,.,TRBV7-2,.,CASSLSAGENEQYF,TGTGCCAGCAGCTTATCGGCGGGTGAAAACGAGCAGTACTTC
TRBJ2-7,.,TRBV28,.,CASSLSGVSYEQYF,TGTGCCAGCAGTTTATCAGGGGTTAGCTACGAGCAGTACTTC
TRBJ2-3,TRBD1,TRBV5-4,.,CASSLRTGDTDTQYF,TGTGCCAGCAGCTTGAGGACAGGGGACACAGATACGCAGTATTTT
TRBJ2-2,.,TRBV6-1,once,CASSSSTGLTGELFF,.
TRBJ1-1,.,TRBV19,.,CASSIGFMNTEAFF,TGTGCCAGTAGTATAGGTTTTATGAACACTGAAGCTTTCTTT
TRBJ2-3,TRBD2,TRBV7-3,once,CASSPQSGRALDTQYF,TGTGCCAGCAGCCCCCAAAGCGGGAGGGCTCTCGATACGCAGTATTTT
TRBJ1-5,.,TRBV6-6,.,CASSYSEMQPQHF,TGTGCCAGCAGTTACTCCGAGATGCAGCCCCAGCATTTT
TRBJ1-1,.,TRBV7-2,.,CASSLALGFRSTREAFF,TGTGCCAGCAGCTTAGCGCTCGGTTTCCGGTCAACTCGAGAAGCTTTCTTT
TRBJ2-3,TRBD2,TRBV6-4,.,CASSLAGGGTDTQYF,TGTGCCAGCAGTTTGGCGGGAGGTGGCACAGATACGCAGTATTTT
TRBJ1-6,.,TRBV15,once,CATSRDPGGDSPLHF,TGTGCCACCAGCAGAGATCCCGGCGGGGATTCACCCCTCCACTTT
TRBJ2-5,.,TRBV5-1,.,CASSTEPLGTQYF,TGCGCCAGCAGCACGGAGCCTCTCGGGACCCAGTACTTC
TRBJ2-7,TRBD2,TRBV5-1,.,CASSPRLAGGSYEQYF,TGCGCCAGCAGCCCCCGACTAGCGGGAGGGTCCTACGAGCAGTACTTC
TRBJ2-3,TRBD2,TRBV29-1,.,CSVERVGLAGGGNTQYF,TGCAGCGTTGAGAGGGTGGGACTAGCGGGAGGAGGAAATACGCAGTATTTT
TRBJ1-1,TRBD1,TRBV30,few,CAWRTGVTEAFF,TGTGCCTGGAGGACAGGGGTCACTGAAGCTTTCTTT
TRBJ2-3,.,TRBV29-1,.,CSVEEGTDTQYF,TGCAGCGTGGAGGAGGGCACAGATACGCAGTATTTT
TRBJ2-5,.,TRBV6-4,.,CASSDSNSANQETQYF,TGTGCCAGCAGTGACTCGAATAGCGCGAACCAAGAGACCCAGTACTTC
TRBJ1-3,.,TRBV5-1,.,CASSPGHPSGNTIYF,TGCGCCAGCAGCCCGGGACACCCATCTGGAAACACCATATATTTT
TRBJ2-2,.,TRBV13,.,CASSLSRGTGELFF,TGTGCCAGCAGCTTGAGCAGGGGCACCGGGGAGCTGTTTTTT
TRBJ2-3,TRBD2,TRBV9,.,CASSVGKTSGRSTDTQYF,TGTGCCAGCAGCGTAGGGAAGACTAGCGGGCGCAGCACAGATACGCAGTATTTT
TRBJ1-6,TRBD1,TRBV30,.,CAYGTGRGSPLHF,TGTGCCTATGGGACAGGGCGGGGGTCACCCCTCCACTTT
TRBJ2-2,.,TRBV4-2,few,CASSQGNPGNTGELFF,TGTGCCAGCAGCCAAGGCAATCCAGGGAACACCGGGGAGCTGTTTTTT
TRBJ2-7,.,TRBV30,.,CAWSRQNEQYF,TGTGCCTGGAGCAGACAGAACGAGCAGTACTTC
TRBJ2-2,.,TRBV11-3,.,CASSLGRRSPPGELFF,TGTGCCAGCAGCTTAGGGCGGAGATCTCCCCCCGGGGAGCTGTTTTTT